This T cell receptor beta chain was observed in a study of OX40 agonist ivuxolimab in advanced cancers. Study outcomes and limitations: Some patients without response likewise showed low normalized clonal expansion.

Clones were read by immunoSEQ multiplex PCR, and TCRdb kept only the in-frame ones, dropping some. The sample lists roughly 75,000 clones; approximately 90% were seen once. Germline V CDR1 and CDR2: SGHNT, YYREEE (reference sequence). Trimming removed 0 bases at V and 6 bases at J, with 9 bases between. The CDR3 extends over 13 amino acids. A remark on this clone: Its cognate antigen is unknown.

Patients who had autoimmune disease history or got systemic immunosuppression were left out. The origin of this receptor is an adult with an advanced solid tumor such as melanoma, head and neck, liver or kidney cancer. The material was CD4+ or CD8+ T cells sorted from blood, obtained in a trial of the OX40 agonist ivuxolimab. The chain joins TRBV5-4 to TRBJ1-1; D remains ambiguous. CDR3 sequence: CASSLGDSAEAFF. CDR3 nucleotides: TGTGCCAGCAGCTTGGGAGATTCGGCTGAAGCTTTCTTT.